This T cell receptor beta chain was identified in a study of technical replicates of blood from a few donors listed by TCRdb under 2017. CDR1 and CDR2 were assigned from the germline V gene as MDHEN and SYDVKM. The CDR3 goes from the cysteine to the phenylalanine over 13 residues. Solely the CDR3 DNA is kept, with 39 bases framed from the first base. The trim is 7 bases for V and 6 bases for J, with a gap of 12 bases between the germline ends. Libraries were built with the immunoSEQ multiplex PCR assay. The table comes from immuneACCESS by way of TCRdb, which keeps in-frame sequences with V and J called. Part of the clones is missing from these tables; in studies checked, under half for an unresolved V gene and the rest for unknown reasons. The sample table lists about 84,000 clones, 98% of them with a count of one. The ten largest clones capture approximately 0.15% of the sample. On this clone: This clone's antigen is unknown. Base quality data are lacking; no much larger clone is found one base away.

Sequencing input: T cells isolated from PBMCs. The sequence is built from TRBV28 and TRBJ2-2, and the D gene may be TRBD1, 5 bases matching. This receptor was taken from a human donor in good health. The base sequence is TGTGCCAGCACCCTCAGGGCTGCCGGGGAGCTGTTTTTT. Its translation is CASTLRAAGELFF.